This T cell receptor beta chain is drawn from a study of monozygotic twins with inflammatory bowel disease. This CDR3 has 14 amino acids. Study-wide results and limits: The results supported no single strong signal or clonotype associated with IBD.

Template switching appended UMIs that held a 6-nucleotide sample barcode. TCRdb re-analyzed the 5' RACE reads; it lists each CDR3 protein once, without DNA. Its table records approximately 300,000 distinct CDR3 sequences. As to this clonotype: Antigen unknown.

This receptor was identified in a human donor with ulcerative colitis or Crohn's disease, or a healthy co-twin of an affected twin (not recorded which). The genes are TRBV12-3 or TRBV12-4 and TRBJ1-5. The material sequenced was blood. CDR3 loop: CASSLGSFGQPQHF.